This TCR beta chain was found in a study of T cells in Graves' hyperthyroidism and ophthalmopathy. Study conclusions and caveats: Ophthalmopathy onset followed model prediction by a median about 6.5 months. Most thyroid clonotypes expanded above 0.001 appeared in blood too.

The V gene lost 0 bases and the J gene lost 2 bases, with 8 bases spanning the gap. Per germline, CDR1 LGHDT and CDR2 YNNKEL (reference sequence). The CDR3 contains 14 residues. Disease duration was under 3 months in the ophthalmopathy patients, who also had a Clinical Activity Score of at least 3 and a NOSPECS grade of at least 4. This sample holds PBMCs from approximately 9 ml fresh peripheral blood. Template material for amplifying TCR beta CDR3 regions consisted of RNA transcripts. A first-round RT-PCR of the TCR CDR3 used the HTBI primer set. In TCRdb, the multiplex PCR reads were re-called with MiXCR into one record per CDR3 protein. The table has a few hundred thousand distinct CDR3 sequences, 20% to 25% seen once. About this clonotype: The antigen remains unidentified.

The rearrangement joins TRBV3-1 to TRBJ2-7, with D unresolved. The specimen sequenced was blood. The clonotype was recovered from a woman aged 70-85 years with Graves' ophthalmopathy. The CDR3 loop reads CASSQEPVTYEQYF. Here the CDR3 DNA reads TGTGCCAGCAGCCAAGAGCCTGTGACCTACGAGCAGTACTTC.